A single sample gave rise to the 11 T cell receptor beta chains below, sequenced in a study of shared clonotypes between healthy human individuals. The method was immunoSEQ multiplex PCR; TCRdb's version includes in-frame clones alone and lacks a portion of them. The sample contains about half a million clones, more than 75% of which appear only once. Sequencing was performed on PBMCs. The receptors derive from a woman in her thirties or forties in good health. Some clones in this sample may be carry-over from other donors' samples.

The V gene is TRBV4-1, the J gene TRBJ2-2, with a possible D match to TRBD1 (6 bases). The CDR3 is 17 residues long. Trimming took off 11 bases at V and 0 bases at J, with 22 bases between the two ends. CDR1 and CDR2 from the germline V gene are MGHRA and YSYEKL. The CDR3 is CASTSPSRGPNTGELFF. The DNA for the CDR3 is TGCGCCTCCACGTCCCCTAGCAGGGGTCCGAACACCGGGGAGCTGTTTTTT.

This chain links TRBV19 with TRBJ2-3; D could derive from TRBD1 or TRBD2 (5 bases each). The germline CDR1 and CDR2 sequences are LNHDA and SQIVND (reference sequence). Trimming shortened V by 8 bases and J by 5 bases, and 23 bases separated the two germline ends. The CDR3 has 16 residues. In DNA form, the CDR3 reads TGTGCCAGTGGGTTCGCGTACGGGGCCGGGGAAGATACGCAGTATTTT. Amino acid sequence: CASGFAYGAGEDTQYF.

The table lists this clone with a count of one. The CDR3 region has the DNA TGCGCCAGCAGCTTGACTAGCGGGAGTGAATACGAGCAGTACTTC. Amino acid sequence: CASSLTSGSEYEQYF. This chain joins TRBV5-1 and TRBJ2-7; 11 positions agree with TRBD2. The CDR3 is 15 amino acids. Germline V lookup: CDR1 SGHRS, CDR2 YFSETQ. V was clipped by 1 base and J by 4 bases; unmatched bases: 4.

The rearrangement links TRBV19 to TRBJ2-1; D possibly corresponds to TRBD2 (5 bases). The CDR3 runs to 16 residues. Germline V gives CDR1 LNHDA, CDR2 SQIVND (reference sequence). V lost 1 base and J lost 0, with 10 bases in between. The CDR3 nucleotides read TGTGCCAGTAGTATAGCTAGCCAAAGCTCCTACAATGAGCAGTTCTTC. This translates into CASSIASQSSYNEQFF.

Concerning this clone: A much larger clone differs by one base, so this may be a read error. The same CDR3 arises from other DNA sequences in this sample as well. V usage is TRBV5-1 and J usage is TRBJ2-7; tentative D call: TRBD2 (6 bases). The V gene lost 3 bases and the J gene lost 0 bases, with 13 bases spanning the gap. The CDR3 runs 15 residues. CDR1 and CDR2 from the germline V gene are SGHRS and YFSETQ. The CDR3 sequence: CASSSTGLRSYEQYF. CDR3 coding DNA: TGCGCCAGCAGCTCGACGGGACTCCGCTCCTACGAGCAGTACTTC. The full variable domain, rest sourced from reference TRBV5-1 and TRBJ2-7, is KAGVTQTPRYLIKTRGQQVTLSCSPISGHRSVSWYQQTPGQGLQFLFEYFSETQRNKGNFPGRFSGRQFSNSRSEMNVSTLELGDSALYLCASSSTGLRSYEQYFGPGTRLTVT.

This sequence joins TRBV10-2 and TRBJ1-5; no clear D gene. Germline CDR1 is WSHSY and CDR2 is SAAADI. There are 14 residues in the CDR3. Between the trimmed V and J ends, which lost 4 bases and 1 base, there was a span of 8 bases. This CDR3 reads CASSGQTSNQPQHF. The CDR3 DNA is TGCGCCAGCAGTGGCCAGACGAGCAATCAGCCCCAGCATTTT.

The rearrangement links TRBV28 to TRBJ2-5; the match to TRBD2 covers 8 bases. V shed 10 bases, J shed 2 bases, and the junction held 6 bases outside the gene matches. Germline values: CDR1 MDHEN, CDR2 SYDVKM. The CDR3 consists of 13 residues. CDR3 sequence (DNA): TGTGCCACCGGGAGGGGGTTTCAAGAGACCCAGTACTTC. It is translated as CATGRGFQETQYF.

The genes are TRBV5-1 and TRBJ2-2, with 16 bases matching TRBD2. V lost 4 bases, J lost 6 bases, and 6 bases stayed unmatched. The CDR3 contains 17 residues. The germline gives CDR1 SGHRS, CDR2 YFSETQ. This CDR3 is CASSPGLAGGPAGELFF. In DNA, the CDR3 is TGCGCCAGCAGCCCGGGACTAGCGGGAGGGCCGGCCGGGGAGCTGTTTTTT.

This chain uses TRBV18 with TRBJ1-4, with 7 positions matching TRBD1. The V and J ends lost 11 bases and 4 bases, in that order; junction bases with no gene match: 7. Germline V gene data show CDR1 as KGHSH and CDR2 as LQKENI. The CDR3 runs 13 residues. The CDR3 spells CAGRTGLNEKLFF. The CDR3 nucleotides are TGTGCCGGACGGACAGGCCTTAATGAAAAACTGTTTTTT.

This clone was counted between two and nine times. This specimen includes other DNA sequences encoding the same CDR3. This chain joins TRBV27 and TRBJ1-1; D is perhaps TRBD1 (5 bases). The CDR3 runs to 13 residues. Germline V CDR1 and CDR2: MNHEY, SMNVEV (reference sequence). V was shortened by 2 bases and J by 1 base, with 5 bases between the two germline ends. The CDR3 region has the DNA TGTGCCAGCAGTTTACAGGGGAACACTGAAGCTTTCTTT. Protein product: CASSLQGNTEAFF.

On this clone: The sample has other DNA sequences that encode this CDR3 too. The chain recombines TRBV30 with TRBJ1-2; no clear D. Trimming cost V 1 base and J 5 bases, with 5 bases left between them. This CDR3 comprises 11 residues. Germline loops: CDR1 GTSNPN, CDR2 SVGIG (reference sequence). The CDR3 nucleotides are TGTGCCTGGAGTGGCCTGTATGGCTACACCTTC. Protein: CAWSGLYGYTF.